One and the same sample provided the 15 T cell receptor beta chains below, sequenced in a study of T cell responses to AZD1222 COVID-19 vaccine. Sequenced by immunoSEQ multiplex PCR; TCRdb stores in-frame clones only, minus some. Of around 100,000 clones detected, about 90% appear once; the ten largest clones hold 4% to 4.5%. This specimen was peripheral blood, taken on day 0 of MenACWY control vaccination. Receptors were obtained from an adult in good health.

The V call is TRBV2, the J call TRBJ1-5; D uncertain. This CDR3 contains 14 residues. From germline, CDR1 is SNHLY and CDR2 FYNNEI. V dropped 2 bases and J dropped 0 bases, with 5 bases sitting between them. CDR3 nucleotide sequence: TGTGCCAGCAGTGAACTCCCTAGCAATCAGCCCCAGCATTTT. This translates into CASSELPSNQPQHF. The whole variable domain, filled in from reference TRBV2 and TRBJ1-5, reads EPEVTQTPSHQVTQMGQEVILRCVPISNHLYFYWYRQILGQKVEFLVSFYNNEISEKSEIFDDQFSVERPDGSNFTLKIRSTKLEDSAMYFCASSELPSNQPQHFGDGTRLSIL.

The sample holds a few counts of this clone. The rearrangement links TRBV3-1 (or the pseudogene TRBV3-2) to TRBJ2-7; TRBD1 matches at 8 bases. CDR3 size: 15 residues. The V gene end was trimmed by 1 base and the J gene end by 6 bases; junction bases not matched to a gene: 8. CDR1 and CDR2 from the germline V gene are LGHDT and YNNKEL (reference sequence). The CDR3 DNA reads TGTGCCAGCAGCCAAGCCCTGACAGGGGAAGGCGAGCAGTACTTC. Protein product: CASSQALTGEGEQYF.

The chain couples TRBV3-1 (or the pseudogene TRBV3-2) to TRBJ2-7; 8 nucleotides line up with TRBD2. The CDR3 loop spans 16 amino acids. Trimming cost V 3 bases and J 6 bases; bases outside gene matches: 13. CDR1 is LGHDT, CDR2 YNNKEL, per germline (reference sequence). CDR3 bases: TGTGCCAGCAGCCACTCATCGTTTCGGGAGGGCGGCGAGCAGTACTTC. Its translation is CASSHSSFREGGEQYF.

This clone was seen a single time. The chain couples TRBV7-2 to TRBJ2-7; weak D call: TRBD2 (6 bases). This CDR3 is built from 14 residues. V lost 7 bases and J 3 bases, leaving 16 bases between the germline ends. Germline V gene lookup returns CDR1 SGHTA and CDR2 FQGNSA. CDR3 in DNA: TGTGCCAGCACAACCGGGGGTGGGGGCTACGAGCAGTACTTC. Amino acid sequence: CASTTGGGGYEQYF.

The chain employs TRBV30 and TRBJ2-7; 13 bases map to TRBD2. This CDR3 has 17 residues. Germline assignment: CDR1 GTSNPN and CDR2 SVGIG (reference sequence). Trimming took 0 bases from V and 6 from J; bases not matched to a gene: 11. CDR3 nucleotide sequence: TGTGCCTGGAGTGTTGAGACTAGCGGGAGGTGGGGATCCGAGCAGTACTTC. It codes for CAWSVETSGRWGSEQYF.

The chain is built from TRBV28 and TRBJ1-5; D remains unclear. Trimming stripped 3 bases from V and 6 bases from J, with 6 bases between. Germline CDR1 reads MDHEN; CDR2 reads SYDVKM. The CDR3 is made up of 12 amino acids. The CDR3 DNA follows: TGTGCCAGCAGTTTTTATAGTCAGCCCCAGCATTTT. Amino acid sequence: CASSFYSQPQHF. The complete variable domain, with remaining parts taken from reference TRBV28 and TRBJ1-5, reads DVKVTQSSRYLVKRTGEKVFLECVQDMDHENMFWYRQDPGLGLRLIYFSYDVKMKEKGDIPEGYSVSREKKERFSLILESASTNQTSMYLCASSFYSQPQHFGDGTRLSIL.

V usage is TRBV6-5 and J usage is TRBJ1-1, with 7 bases matching TRBD1. This CDR3 is 13 amino acids long. CDR1 and CDR2 from the germline V gene are MNHEY and SVGAGI. V shed 5 bases, J shed 1 base, and the junction held 1 base outside the gene matches. CDR3 nucleotide sequence: TGTGCCAGCAGTAACAGGGGGAACACTGAAGCTTTCTTT. It translates to CASSNRGNTEAFF.

V gene TRBV19 combines with J gene TRBJ1-5, with 7 bases that match TRBD1. Germline CDR1 is LNHDA and CDR2 is SQIVND (reference sequence). The CDR3 extends over 16 amino acids. The J segment lost 3 bases and the V segment lost 7 bases, leaving 12 bases of the junction unmatched. The CDR3 region is CASNIAGGKNNQPQHF. In DNA, the CDR3 is TGTGCCAGTAATATTGCAGGGGGGAAAAACAATCAGCCCCAGCATTTT.

V gene TRBV7-2 combines with J gene TRBJ1-2; TRBD1 agrees at 7 bases. This CDR3 spans 14 amino acids. V was clipped by 5 bases and J by 6 bases; unmatched bases: 9. The germline gives CDR1 SGHTA, CDR2 FQGNSA. This CDR3 is CASSPPRQGDGYTF. The CDR3 DNA sequence: TGTGCCAGCAGCCCTCCGAGACAGGGTGATGGCTACACCTTC.

The chain employs TRBV7-7 and TRBJ2-1, with 9 bases lining up with TRBD2. J lost 7 bases, V lost 0 bases, and 4 bases had no gene match. This CDR3 spans 15 amino acids. Looked up from germline, CDR1 is SSHAT and CDR2 is FNYEAQ (reference sequence). The CDR3 reads CASSLAAGGRNEQFF. The CDR3 DNA reads TGTGCCAGCAGCTTAGCGGCGGGGGGGAGAAATGAGCAGTTCTTC.

The V gene is TRBV7-9, the J gene TRBJ2-3, with unresolved D. The length of the CDR3 is 14 residues. V shed 7 bases and J shed 0 bases, with 11 bases lying between them. Germline values: CDR1 SEHNR, CDR2 FQNEAQ (reference sequence). CDR3 nucleotides: TGTGCCAGCATGGCTACCGATAGCACAGATACGCAGTATTTT. Protein sequence: CASMATDSTDTQYF.

The chain combines TRBV18 with TRBJ2-7; no reliable D call. CDR1 and CDR2 from the germline V gene are KGHSH and LQKENI. V was trimmed by 3 bases and J by 5 bases, leaving 11 bases between them. The CDR3 covers 13 residues. CDR3 nucleotide sequence: TGTGCCAGCTCACCCCTCCTAAAGCACGAGCAGTACTTC. It translates to CASSPLLKHEQYF.

CDR3 in amino acids: CASSPWDHSYNEQFF. DNA of the CDR3: TGTGCCAGCAGCCCCTGGGACCACTCCTACAATGAGCAGTTCTTC. This chain joins TRBV9 and TRBJ2-1, with D perhaps matching TRBD1 or TRBD2 (5 bases each). The CDR3 is 15 residues long. Per the germline V gene, CDR1 is SGDLS and CDR2 is YYNGEE. The ends were cut back, 4 bases at V and 0 bases at J, with 11 bases in the middle. The whole variable domain, remainder taken from reference TRBV9 and TRBJ2-1, is DSGVTQTPKHLITATGQRVTLRCSPRSGDLSVYWYQQSLDQGLQFLIQYYNGEERAKGNILERFSAQQFPDLHSELNLSSLELGDSALYFCASSPWDHSYNEQFFGPGTRLTVL.

This chain connects TRBV2 to TRBJ2-7, with D possibly matching TRBD1 (5 bases). The CDR3 contains 13 residues. Germline CDR1 reads SNHLY; CDR2 reads FYNNEI. Trimming removed 3 bases from V and 3 bases from J, with 9 bases in between. For the CDR3, the DNA is TGTGCCAGCAGTGAGCAGGGCTACTACGAGCAGTACTTC. It specifies CASSEQGYYEQYF. The entire variable domain, with the rest obtained from reference TRBV2 and TRBJ2-7, is as follows: EPEVTQTPSHQVTQMGQEVILRCVPISNHLYFYWYRQILGQKVEFLVSFYNNEISEKSEIFDDQFSVERPDGSNFTLKIRSTKLEDSAMYFCASSEQGYYEQYFGPGTRLTVT.

The V and J genes are TRBV24-1 and TRBJ1-5; no definite D call. This CDR3 is built from 14 residues. Deletions cut 11 bases from V and 2 bases from J, with 15 bases between. Per germline, CDR1 KGHDR and CDR2 SFDVKD. The CDR3 loop reads CAIAPDGGNQPQHF. DNA for the CDR3: TGTGCCATAGCGCCCGACGGGGGCAATCAGCCCCAGCATTTT.